These 32 T cell receptor beta chains came from one sample sequenced in a study of blood T cell repertoires in COVID-19. Assay: immunoSEQ multiplex PCR; the TCRdb copy retains only in-frame clones and omits some. This table has around 270,000 clones, around 89% appearing once. Sequenced sample: peripheral blood. The receptors here all came from a man aged 35 to 55 with acute or convalescent COVID-19.

The V and J genes are TRBV19 and TRBJ2-6; perhaps TRBD2 as D (5 bases). This CDR3 is built from 13 residues. The V and J ends lost 11 bases and 0 bases respectively, with 8 bases between them. Germline V gene data show CDR1 as LNHDA and CDR2 as SQIVND (reference sequence). CDR3 DNA: TGTGCCGGAGGATTCTCTGGGGCCAACGTCCTGACTTTC. It codes for CAGGFSGANVLTF.

The chain couples TRBV10-3 to TRBJ1-3; D possibly corresponds to TRBD1 (5 bases). CDR1 and CDR2 from the germline V gene are ENHRY and SYGVKD. V lost 2 bases and J lost 7, with 15 bases in between. The CDR3 contains 15 residues. The CDR3 sequence: CAISEAGTLGNTIYF. CDR3 coding DNA: TGTGCCATCAGTGAGGCTGGGACTTTGGGGAACACCATATATTTT.

J is TRBJ1-2 and V is TRBV12-3 or TRBV12-4; D ambiguous. With 5 bases removed from V and 7 bases from J, the gap between germline ends came to 8 bases. The CDR3 contains 11 residues. As DNA, the CDR3 is TGTGCCAGCAGTCCCGCAGGTGGCTACACCTTC. Protein product: CASSPAGGYTF.

The chain links TRBV6-5 to TRBJ1-2; D is unresolved. Per germline, CDR1 MNHEY and CDR2 SVGAGI. This CDR3 spans 12 amino acids. With 5 bases removed from V and 6 bases from J, the gap between germline ends came to 10 bases. Here the CDR3 DNA reads TGTGCCAGCAGTCCCGTACCGGATGGCTACACCTTC. It specifies CASSPVPDGYTF.

The chain links TRBV6-1 to TRBJ2-7, with 7 positions matching TRBD2. The V segment lost 1 base and the J segment 2 bases; nucleotides outside the gene matches: 8. CDR3 length: 16 amino acids. CDR1 MNHNS and CDR2 SASEGT come from the germline V gene. The CDR3 region is CASSEVTRDYTYEQYF. The CDR3, as DNA: TGTGCCAGCAGTGAAGTTACGAGGGACTATACCTACGAGCAGTACTTC.

The rearrangement uses TRBV11-2 and TRBJ1-3; D possibly corresponds to TRBD1 (6 bases). V dropped 3 bases and J dropped 2 bases, with 11 bases sitting between them. Germline V gives CDR1 SGHAT, CDR2 FQNNGV. The CDR3 extends over 15 amino acids. CDR3 nucleotides: TGTGCCAGCAGCTTCGACAGGATCCCTGGAAACACCATATATTTT. Translating gives CASSFDRIPGNTIYF.

V is TRBV18 and J is TRBJ2-7, with 8 bases aligning to TRBD2. Germline values: CDR1 KGHSH, CDR2 LQKENI. V lost 3 bases and J lost 7; bases outside the gene matches: 11. The CDR3 runs 15 residues. CDR3 residues: CASSPRESGGGEQYF. The CDR3 region has the DNA TGTGCCAGCTCACCGCGAGAAAGCGGGGGTGGGGAGCAGTACTTC.

The rearrangement uses TRBV9 and TRBJ1-1, with 7 bases matching TRBD1. The CDR3 contains 15 residues. V trimming: 4 bases; J trimming: 1 base; junction bases outside the gene matches: 7. Germline V gene data show CDR1 as SGDLS and CDR2 as YYNGEE. CDR3 sequence: CASSREDRTNTEAFF. The CDR3 DNA is TGTGCCAGCAGCAGGGAGGACAGGACGAACACTGAAGCTTTCTTT.

This chain uses TRBV5-4 with TRBJ2-7; 10 bases are shared with TRBD1. This CDR3 spans 12 amino acids. V dropped 4 bases and J dropped 6; count of bases not matched to a gene: 1. CDR1 is SGHNT and CDR2 is YYREEE in the germline V gene (reference sequence). The CDR3 sequence is CASSRDRGEQYF. As DNA, the CDR3 is TGTGCCAGCAGCCGGGACAGGGGCGAGCAGTACTTC.

The chain is built from TRBV9 and TRBJ1-1; D gene uncertain. The V end was cut by 0 bases, the J end by 1 base, with 7 bases between. The CDR3 has 14 residues. CDR1 and CDR2 from the germline V gene are SGDLS and YYNGEE. CDR3 nucleotides: TGTGCCAGCAGCGTAGTTTCCGGGAACACTGAAGCTTTCTTT. Encoded protein: CASSVVSGNTEAFF. The whole variable domain, filled in from reference TRBV9 and TRBJ1-1, reads DSGVTQTPKHLITATGQRVTLRCSPRSGDLSVYWYQQSLDQGLQFLIQYYNGEERAKGNILERFSAQQFPDLHSELNLSSLELGDSALYFCASSVVSGNTEAFFGQGTRLTVV.

V and J are TRBV15 and TRBJ2-3; 8 nucleotides agree with TRBD1. The V gene end was trimmed by 1 base and the J gene end by 1 base; junction bases not matched to a gene: 4. CDR3 length: 16 amino acids. The germline gives CDR1 LNHNV, CDR2 YYDKDF (reference sequence). In nucleotides, the CDR3 is TGTGCCACCAGCAGAGGGGCGGGACAGGGCACAGATACGCAGTATTTT. Translating gives CATSRGAGQGTDTQYF. Full variable domain (missing parts from reference TRBV15 and TRBJ2-3): DAMVIQNPRYQVTQFGKPVTLSCSQTLNHNVMYWYQQKSSQAPKLLFHYYDKDFNNEADTPDNFQSRRPNTSFCFLDIRSPGLGDTAMYLCATSRGAGQGTDTQYFGPGTRLTVL.

V usage is TRBV10-2 and J usage is TRBJ1-3; D remains unclear. CDR1 and CDR2 (germline): WSHSY, SAAADI. The CDR3 has 12 amino acids. V was cut by 10 bases and J by 4 bases, with 11 bases left in between. The CDR3 sequence: CATGKIGNTIYF. CDR3 in DNA: TGCGCCACGGGTAAAATAGGAAACACCATATATTTT.

The V gene is TRBV6-5, the J gene TRBJ1-1, with D hard to call. The CDR3 has 13 amino acids. Trimming took off 2 bases at V and 7 bases at J, with 11 bases between the two ends. CDR1 is MNHEY, CDR2 SVGAGI, per germline. The CDR3 sequence is CASSYEARFEAFF. CDR3 nucleotides: TGTGCCAGCAGTTACGAGGCGAGATTTGAAGCTTTCTTT.

The CDR3 nucleotides read TGTGCCAGCAAGGGAACTAGCGGGGCATACAATGAGCAGTTCTTC. Translated, it gives CASKGTSGAYNEQFF. The V and J genes are TRBV7-2 and TRBJ2-1, with TRBD2 identical over 10 bases. CDR3 size: 15 residues. With 7 bases clipped from V and 4 bases from J, the junction kept 7 bases outside the gene matches. CDR1 SGHTA and CDR2 FQGNSA come from the germline V gene.

V is TRBV6-5 and J is TRBJ2-3; no definite D call. This CDR3 is 13 amino acids long. With 7 bases removed from V and 0 bases from J, the gap between germline ends came to 8 bases. The germline V gene has CDR1 MNHEY and CDR2 SVGAGI. The CDR3 is CASMAVSTDTQYF. The DNA of the CDR3 is TGTGCCAGCATGGCGGTAAGCACAGATACGCAGTATTTT.

This chain connects TRBV5-1 to TRBJ2-3; 7 bases are a match to TRBD2. V dropped 4 bases and J dropped 2; count of bases not matched to a gene: 4. This CDR3 region has 14 residues. Germline lookup yields CDR1 SGHRS and CDR2 YFSETQ. CDR3 DNA: TGCGCCAGCAGCCAGCTAGCGGTCACAGATACGCAGTATTTT. Protein sequence: CASSQLAVTDTQYF.

This sequence joins TRBV27 and TRBJ1-2; D perhaps matches TRBD1 (6 bases). The CDR3 covers 13 residues. Germline V gene data show CDR1 as MNHEY and CDR2 as SMNVEV (reference sequence). V lost 6 bases, J lost 6 bases, and 14 bases lay in between. The CDR3 is CASRAGGANGYTF. CDR3 DNA: TGTGCCAGCAGGGCCGGGGGGGCCAATGGCTACACCTTC.

This clone is a singleton in its sample. The chain is built from TRBV11-2 and TRBJ2-2; D may be TRBD1 (6 bases). The CDR3 consists of 15 residues. From germline, CDR1 is SGHAT and CDR2 FQNNGV. With 5 bases removed from V and 1 base from J, the gap between germline ends came to 11 bases. The CDR3 DNA reads TGTGCCAGCAGCACAGGGACGGTGAACACCGGGGAGCTGTTTTTT. This translates into CASSTGTVNTGELFF.

V usage is TRBV6-5 and J usage is TRBJ1-4; 9 bases match TRBD1. The V segment lost 6 bases and the J segment 5 bases; nucleotides outside the gene matches: 7. CDR1 MNHEY and CDR2 SVGAGI come from the germline V gene. The CDR3 contains 15 residues. CDR3 nucleotides: TGTGCCAGCAGCCTTGGGACAGGGTCCAATGAAAAACTGTTTTTT. Translating gives CASSLGTGSNEKLFF.

A single count supports this clone. The identical CDR3 is also encoded by other nucleotide sequences in the sample. The rearrangement links TRBV12-3 or TRBV12-4 to TRBJ2-3; TRBD2 agrees at 8 bases. The CDR3 contains 13 residues. Losses at the gene ends were 3 bases for V and 5 bases for J; bases not matched to a gene: 1. CDR3 DNA sequence: TGTGCCAGCAGTTTCGGGGGGGTAGATACGCAGTATTTT. Translated: CASSFGGVDTQYF.

J is TRBJ2-7 and V is TRBV27; D is perhaps TRBD2 (5 bases). Germline V gives CDR1 MNHEY, CDR2 SMNVEV (reference sequence). This CDR3 contains 13 residues. V was pared by 4 bases and J by 3 bases, with 10 bases between. CDR3 nucleotides: TGTGCCAGCAGTTCACGAGGGTTCTACGAGCAGTACTTC. This translates into CASSSRGFYEQYF.

J is TRBJ1-2 and V is TRBV20-1, with TRBD1 as a possible D gene (6 bases). V shed 5 bases and J shed 4 bases, with 8 bases lying between them. The CDR3 runs 11 residues. CDR1 and CDR2 (germline): DFQATT, SNEGSKA (reference sequence). CDR3 in amino acids: CSAGGSYGYTF. CDR3 nucleotide sequence: TGCAGTGCTGGGGGCTCCTATGGCTACACCTTC.

This clone was seen only once. The chain uses TRBV9 and TRBJ1-4; TRBD1 matches 10 bases. After removal of 7 bases from V and 5 bases from J, the junction contained 5 bases not matched to a gene. Per the germline V gene, CDR1 is SGDLS and CDR2 is YYNGEE. The CDR3 is 14 amino acids. The CDR3 reads CASSSDRGNEKLFF. In DNA form, the CDR3 reads TGTGCCAGCTCCTCGGACAGGGGGAATGAAAAACTGTTTTTT.

The V and J genes are TRBV14 and TRBJ2-3, with TRBD2 matching 8 bases. Per germline, CDR1 SGHDN and CDR2 FVKESK. With 3 bases clipped from V and 6 bases from J, the junction kept 11 bases outside the gene matches. This CDR3 spans 16 amino acids. The CDR3 sequence: CASSHPGLVSGDTQYF. The CDR3 nucleotides read TGTGCCAGCAGCCACCCGGGACTAGTGTCGGGGGATACGCAGTATTTT.

This clone was detected a few times. This rearrangement joins TRBV5-6 to TRBJ1-5; D might be TRBD1 (5 bases). Between the trimmed V and J ends, which lost 0 bases and 6 bases, there was a span of 10 bases. This CDR3 is 14 amino acids long. In germline, CDR1 is SGHDT, CDR2 YYEEEE. The CDR3 nucleotides read TGTGCCAGCAGCTTGGGGCAGGGTAGTCAGCCCCAGCATTTT. Its translation is CASSLGQGSQPQHF.

J is TRBJ2-3 and V is TRBV6-5; D gene unclear. V lost 4 bases and J lost 2, with 4 bases in between. The CDR3 length is 12 residues. Germline CDR1 MNHEY, CDR2 SVGAGI. The chain's CDR3 is CASSSYTDTQYF. For the CDR3, the DNA is TGTGCCAGCAGTTCCTACACAGATACGCAGTATTTT.

V usage is TRBV6-5 and J usage is TRBJ1-2; D is unresolved. The CDR3 is made up of 11 amino acids. V lost 6 bases to trimming and J lost 4 bases, with 6 bases between them. Per the germline V gene, CDR1 is MNHEY and CDR2 is SVGAGI. The CDR3 loop reads CASRNSYGYTF. CDR3 nucleotide sequence: TGTGCCAGCAGGAACAGCTATGGCTACACCTTC.

The chain joins TRBV30 to TRBJ1-2, with D perhaps TRBD1 (5 bases). CDR1 GTSNPN and CDR2 SVGIG come from the germline V gene (reference sequence). The CDR3 runs 12 residues. V lost 1 base to trimming and J lost 10 bases, with 13 bases between them. The CDR3 region has the DNA TGTGCCTGGAGTGGGGGACTCAGCTCCTACACCTTC. Its protein product is CAWSGGLSSYTF.

J is TRBJ1-1 and V is TRBV30, with D possibly TRBD1 on 5 matching bases. Germline V gene data show CDR1 as GTSNPN and CDR2 as SVGIG (reference sequence). V lost 2 bases and J 1 base, leaving 11 bases between the germline ends. This CDR3 comprises 14 residues. CDR3 amino acids: CAWSHGAANTEAFF. CDR3 coding DNA: TGTGCCTGGAGTCATGGGGCGGCGAACACTGAAGCTTTCTTT.

The chain links TRBV3-1 (or the pseudogene TRBV3-2) to TRBJ2-1; TRBD2 matches 9 bases. Trimming took 1 base from V and 4 from J; bases not matched to a gene: 2. The V gene's germline CDR1 is LGHDT and CDR2 YNNKEL (reference sequence). The CDR3 is 15 residues long. CDR3 sequence: CASSQGLAVYNEQFF. DNA of the CDR3: TGTGCCAGCAGCCAAGGACTAGCGGTATACAATGAGCAGTTCTTC.

This chain uses TRBV5-1 with TRBJ2-1; the match to TRBD2 covers 8 bases. Per germline, CDR1 SGHRS and CDR2 YFSETQ. This CDR3 is 16 amino acids long. V lost 3 bases, J lost 5 bases, and 10 bases stayed unmatched. CDR3 sequence reads: CASSSALRGDNNEQFF. CDR3 DNA: TGCGCCAGCAGCTCCGCCTTGCGGGGGGACAACAATGAGCAGTTCTTC.

The V call is TRBV7-3, the J call TRBJ1-6; no reliable D call. Trimming left V 5 bases short and J 4 bases short, with 12 bases between. Germline-derived CDR1 and CDR2 are SGHTA and FQGTGA. The length of the CDR3 is 15 residues. DNA for the CDR3: TGTGCCAGCAGCCTCGGTCAGACTTATAATTCACCCCTCCACTTT. Its protein is CASSLGQTYNSPLHF.